These T cell receptor beta chains were read from a single sample in a study of T cell responses to AZD1222 COVID-19 vaccine. Generated by immunoSEQ multiplex PCR, the TCRdb table keeps only in-frame clones and is missing some. The profile shows around 53,000 clones, approximately 89% of them singletons. Sequencing used peripheral blood, obtained on day 0 of MenACWY control vaccination. Every receptor here comes from an adult in good health. Each CDR3 is given with its conserved first and last residue. D genes are given only for firm matches. Clone size is not always given. Where it is, it says once, few, many or a class for expanded clones.

>TRBJ2-7|TRBD2|.|TRBV27
CASSLRAPSSGAISYEQYF
TGTGCCAGCAGTTTAAGGGCCCCCAGCAGCGGGGCCATCTCCTACGAGCAGTACTTC
>TRBJ2-7|.|.|TRBV5-4
CASSLVGAADSYEQYF
TGTGCCAGCAGCTTGGTCGGAGCAGCGGACTCCTACGAGCAGTACTTC
>TRBJ1-5|.|.|TRBV4-3
CASSQDRAGPQHF
TGCGCCAGCAGCCAAGACCGCGCAGGGCCCCAGCATTTT
>TRBJ2-2|TRBD1|once|TRBV5-1
CASSLGTGYIGELFF
TGCGCCAGCAGCTTAGGGACAGGGTACATCGGGGAGCTGTTTTTT
>TRBJ1-5|.|few|TRBV15
CATSRDWTVSSNQPQHF
TGTGCCACCAGCAGAGATTGGACAGTATCAAGCAATCAGCCCCAGCATTTT
>TRBJ1-5|TRBD1|few|TRBV6-1
CASRRDSSYQPQHF
TGTGCCAGCAGAAGGGACAGTTCCTATCAGCCCCAGCATTTT
>TRBJ1-2|.|.|TRBV7-9
CASSPWGGTEYGYTF
TGTGCCAGCAGCCCATGGGGAGGGACGGAATATGGCTACACCTTC
>TRBJ1-2|TRBD1|.|TRBV27
CASSRDSYRGYTF
TGTGCCAGCAGTCGGGACAGCTACCGAGGCTACACCTTC
>TRBJ2-2|.|.|TRBV4-2
CASSHLYQGGSTGELFF
TGTGCCAGCAGCCATCTCTACCAGGGTGGGTCAACCGGGGAGCTGTTTTTT
>TRBJ2-3|.|.|TRBV14
CASSRFEGEDTQYF
TGTGCCAGCAGCCGTTTCGAGGGTGAAGATACGCAGTATTTT
>TRBJ2-7|.|.|TRBV3-1/TRBV3-2
CASSLNRASYEQYF
TGTGCCAGCAGCCTCAACCGTGCCTCCTACGAGCAGTACTTC
>TRBJ2-1|.|.|TRBV21-1
CASSKDTSGRPFSYNEQFF
TGTGCCAGCAGCAAAGACACTAGCGGGAGGCCCTTTTCCTACAATGAGCAGTTCTTC
>TRBJ2-7|TRBD2|medium-sized|TRBV25-1
CASSYSTSGRSYEQYF
TGTGCCAGCAGCTATTCGACTAGCGGGAGATCTTACGAGCAGTACTTC
>TRBJ1-6|.|.|TRBV30
CAFTGTNNSPLHF
TGTGCCTTTACCGGGACCAATAATTCACCCCTCCACTTT
>TRBJ1-1|TRBD1|.|TRBV7-2
CASSTRQGANTEAFF
TGTGCCAGCAGCACCAGACAGGGGGCGAACACTGAAGCTTTCTTT
>TRBJ2-2|.|once|TRBV6-5
CASSYGGATGELFF
TGTGCCAGCAGTTACGGGGGGGCCACCGGGGAGCTGTTTTTT
>TRBJ2-1|.|.|TRBV6-6
CASRDQEYNEQFF
TGTGCCAGCAGAGACCAAGAGTACAATGAGCAGTTCTTC
>TRBJ2-7|.|.|TRBV6-2/TRBV6-3
CASSYEGGPYEQYF
TGTGCCAGCAGTTACGAGGGGGGCCCCTACGAGCAGTACTTC
>TRBJ1-1|.|few|TRBV3-1/TRBV3-2
CASSQRGYTEAFF
TGTGCCAGCAGCCAAAGGGGATACACTGAAGCTTTCTTT
>TRBJ2-7|.|once|TRBV7-2
CASSLAGAANEQYF
TGTGCCAGCAGCTTAGCGGGAGCGGCCAACGAGCAGTACTTC
>TRBJ1-5|TRBD1|few|TRBV19
CASSIRQGRSQPQHF
TGTGCCAGTAGTATCCGACAGGGCCGGAGTCAGCCCCAGCATTTT
>TRBJ2-3|.|.|TRBV20-1
CSASYGAGSLISDTQYF
TGCAGTGCTAGTTATGGAGCAGGTTCACTTATATCGGATACGCAGTATTTT
>TRBJ2-7|TRBD1|.|TRBV6-5
CASSYEGQRNYEQYF
TGTGCCAGCAGTTACGAGGGACAGAGAAACTACGAGCAGTACTTC
>TRBJ2-1|.|.|TRBV15
CATSRPRGEQFF
TGTGCCACCAGCAGACCTCGCGGGGAGCAGTTCTTC
>TRBJ1-5|.|once|TRBV28
CASSSPPGNQPQHF
TGTGCCAGCAGTTCCCCTCCCGGTAATCAGCCCCAGCATTTT
>TRBJ2-7|TRBD2|.|TRBV28
CASSASTSGSYEQYF
TGTGCCAGCAGTGCCTCGACTAGCGGGAGCTACGAGCAGTACTTC
>TRBJ1-5|TRBD1|.|TRBV7-6
CASSRQGSGQPQHF
TGTGCCAGCAGCCGACAGGGATCCGGGCAGCCCCAGCATTTT
>TRBJ2-2|.|.|TRBV23-1
CASSQLDLSGELFF
TGCGCCAGCAGTCAACTAGACCTGAGCGGGGAGCTGTTTTTT
>TRBJ1-3|.|few|TRBV6-2/TRBV6-3
CASSQRPQAGNTIYF
TGTGCCAGCAGTCAAAGACCACAAGCTGGAAACACCATATATTTT
>TRBJ1-6|.|.|TRBV3-1/TRBV3-2
CASSHGQYSPLHF
TGTGCCAGCAGCCATGGACAGTATTCACCCCTCCACTTT
>TRBJ1-3|.|.|TRBV9
CASSVAGGRGGNTIYF
TGTGCCAGCAGCGTAGCCGGGGGTCGGGGAGGAAACACCATATATTTT
>TRBJ1-5|TRBD1|.|TRBV19
CASSSTGGIDQPQHF
TGTGCCAGCAGTTCGACAGGGGGGATCGATCAGCCCCAGCATTTT
>TRBJ2-5|.|.|TRBV15
CATSRESRGAAETQYF
TGTGCCACCAGCAGAGAGTCCCGGGGGGCCGCGGAGACCCAGTACTTC
>TRBJ1-1|.|.|TRBV11-2
CASSLSRLLNTEAFF
TGTGCCAGCAGCTTAAGTAGACTCCTGAACACTGAAGCTTTCTTT
>TRBJ2-1|.|.|TRBV7-9
CASGQDTFNEQFF
TGTGCCAGCGGTCAGGATACTTTCAATGAGCAGTTCTTC
>TRBJ2-7|.|.|TRBV6-5
CASRDSGSYEQYF
TGTGCCAGCCGAGATAGCGGCTCCTACGAGCAGTACTTC
>TRBJ1-1|.|.|TRBV5-1
CASSLAALDLRNTEAFF
TGCGCCAGCAGCTTGGCCGCTTTGGACCTTAGAAACACTGAAGCTTTCTTT
>TRBJ2-7|.|.|TRBV4-1
CASSTSRDPYEQYF
TGCGCCAGCAGCACATCCAGGGACCCCTACGAGCAGTACTTC
>TRBJ2-1|.|.|TRBV6-5
CASSYGGGRSYNEQFF
TGTGCCAGCAGTTACGGGGGCGGGAGATCCTACAATGAGCAGTTCTTC
>TRBJ2-7|.|.|TRBV2
CASSEGRVTYEQYF
TGTGCCAGCAGTGAGGGGAGAGTTACCTACGAGCAGTACTTC
>TRBJ1-1|TRBD1|.|TRBV28
CASSFIMGRGRSEAFF
TGTGCCAGCAGTTTTATTATGGGCAGGGGGCGCTCTGAAGCTTTCTTT
>TRBJ2-7|.|.|TRBV12-3/TRBV12-4
CASSLGIHEQYF
TGTGCCAGCAGTTTAGGGATCCACGAGCAGTACTTC
>TRBJ1-1|TRBD1|.|TRBV7-2
CASSPNRGQAEAFF
TGTGCCAGCAGCCCGAACAGGGGACAGGCTGAAGCTTTCTTT
>TRBJ1-5|.|.|TRBV28
CASGGRPKYSNQPQHF
TGTGCCAGCGGGGGCAGGCCTAAGTATAGCAATCAGCCCCAGCATTTT
>TRBJ2-7|.|once|TRBV13
CASSPEDRPYEQYF
TGTGCCAGCAGCCCAGAAGACCGGCCCTACGAGCAGTACTTC
>TRBJ2-7|.|.|TRBV2
CASSGLRSSYEQYF
TGTGCCAGCAGTGGGTTGCGGAGCTCCTACGAGCAGTACTTC
>TRBJ1-1|TRBD1|.|TRBV6-5
CASSTAGTGVTEAFF
TGTGCCAGCAGTACTGCGGGGACAGGGGTTACTGAAGCTTTCTTT
>TRBJ1-2|.|.|TRBV6-5
CASSYSTTYGYTF
TGTGCCAGCAGTTACTCGACAACCTATGGCTACACCTTC
>TRBJ2-5|TRBD2|.|TRBV19
CASSIGMREIGETQYF
TGTGCCAGTAGTATAGGGATGCGGGAGATCGGGGAGACCCAGTACTTC
>TRBJ1-6|.|.|TRBV3-1/TRBV3-2
CASSQVQGFHSPLHF
TGTGCCAGCAGCCAAGTTCAAGGTTTCCATTCACCCCTCCACTTT
>TRBJ1-1|TRBD1|.|TRBV19
CASSLDRGVNTEAFF
TGTGCCAGTAGTTTGGACAGGGGTGTGAACACTGAAGCTTTCTTT
>TRBJ1-2|TRBD1|.|TRBV2
CASSDWGKTGDGYGYTF
TGTGCCAGCAGTGATTGGGGGAAGACAGGGGACGGGTATGGCTACACCTTC